The T cell receptor (beta chain) under discussion was sequenced for a study of T cell clones after liver transplantation. Clones were sequenced by immunoSEQ multiplex PCR, and TCRdb holds only the in-frame ones, with some missing. The table shows about 74,000 clones, with 80% occurring only once. Trimming took off 4 bases at V and 4 bases at J, with 14 bases between the two ends. Germline CDR1 SGHRS, CDR2 YFSETQ. CDR3 length: 14 amino acids. Sequencing used CD4+ T cells from blood, obtained before liver transplant. The genes are TRBV5-1 and TRBJ2-5; D might be TRBD1 (5 bases). The clonotype originates from a human donor who received a liver transplant. This CDR3 reads CASSNGHLGETQYF. In nucleotides, the CDR3 is TGCGCCAGCAGCAACGGACACCTGGGAGAGACCCAGTACTTC.